This T cell receptor beta chain was identified during a study of liver allograft versus peripheral blood T cells. Study in general: Comparing T cell receptor repertoires in transplanted livers with those in recipients' peripheral blood was part of the design.

MiXCR was run by TCRdb on the reads, yielding one entry per CDR3 protein. This table has about 10,000 distinct CDR3 sequences, under 30% appearing once. This clonotype is deemed medium-sized. Trimming shortened V by 6 bases and J by 2 bases, and 23 bases separated the two germline ends. The CDR3 sequence is 18 residues long. CDR1 LNHDA and CDR2 SQIVND come from the germline V gene (reference sequence). The chain recombines TRBV19 with TRBJ1-5; no clear D gene. This receptor was taken from a human patient who had a liver transplant. Some of the T cells may derive from the graft donor. The CDR3 loop is CASRPDGTTRYGNQPQHF. In DNA form, the CDR3 reads TGTGCCAGTAGGCCGGACGGAACTACCAGGTATGGCAATCAGCCCCAGCATTTT. Drawing the rest from reference TRBV19 and TRBJ1-5, the complete variable domain is DGGITQSPKYLFRKEGQNVTLSCEQNLNHDAMYWYRQDPGQGLRLIYYSQIVNDFQKGDIAEGYSVSREKKESFPLTVTSAQKNPTAFYLCASRPDGTTRYGNQPQHFGDGTRLSIL.